The 12 T cell receptor beta chains given below trace back to one sample, sequenced in a study of cytomegalovirus exposure and HLA in healthy donors (dated by TCRdb to 2016 to 2017). Libraries were constructed by the immunoSEQ multiplex PCR assay. A mixture of 60 forward primers for TCR Vbeta segments and 13 reverse primers for TCR Jbeta segments was used in the multiplex PCR. Entries here come from immuneACCESS through TCRdb and include only in-frame sequences with V and J called. Some clones fail to appear in such tables; in the studies checked, an unresolved V gene covers under half of the shortfall, and the cause of the remainder is unknown. The sample includes over 150,000 clones, with around 80% observed a single time. The ten largest clones add up to over 3% of the sample. Sequencing was carried out using PBMCs. The receptors shown here come from a woman aged 40 to 49 in good health and CMV-seronegative.

The chain employs TRBV13 and TRBJ1-1; no clear D gene. The V gene's germline CDR1 is PRHDT and CDR2 FYEKMQ (reference sequence). The CDR3 loop spans 12 amino acids. Trimming pared 2 bases from V and 11 bases from J, leaving 12 bases between. The CDR3 region has the DNA TGTGCCAGCAGCTTACGAAATGGGAGGGCTTTCTTT. Residues: CASSLRNGRAFF.

The J gene is TRBJ1-2, the V gene TRBV5-1, with 10 nucleotides matching TRBD1. The germline V gene encodes CDR1 SGHRS and CDR2 YFSETQ. The CDR3 sequence is 12 residues long. The junction had 1 base not matched to a gene; V was cut back by 4 bases and J by 7 bases. The CDR3 spells CASSGTGVGYTF. CDR3 nucleotides: TGCGCCAGCAGCGGGACAGGGGTTGGCTACACCTTC.

The gene calls are TRBV11-3 and TRBJ1-1; possibly TRBD1 for D (6 bases). The CDR3 is made up of 16 amino acids. Germline CDR1 and CDR2: SGHNT and YENEEA. V gave up 1 base and J gave up 5 bases, with 17 bases separating them. Here the CDR3 DNA reads TGTGCCAGCAGCTTAGGTCCTTCCGGGACACGGACTGAAGCTTTCTTT. Its protein is CASSLGPSGTRTEAFF.

The genes are TRBV6-4 and TRBJ2-1; TRBD1 matches 10 bases. The ends lost 1 base at V and 2 bases at J; junction bases unmatched: 2. The V gene's germline CDR1 is MRHNA and CDR2 SNTAGT. There are 16 residues in the CDR3. CDR3 protein: CASSDFGTGAYNEQFF. CDR3 coding DNA: TGTGCCAGCAGTGACTTTGGGACAGGGGCCTACAATGAGCAGTTCTTC.

This chain links TRBV19 with TRBJ1-5; TRBD1 matches 11 bases. Trimming at V came to 1 base and at J to 6 bases, leaving 2 bases not matched to a gene. Germline V CDR1 and CDR2: LNHDA, SQIVND (reference sequence). The CDR3 sequence is 15 residues long. CDR3 residues: CASSIADRGLQPQHF. CDR3 DNA: TGTGCCAGTAGTATAGCGGACAGGGGGCTTCAGCCCCAGCATTTT.

With respect to this clone: At one boundary the junction diverges from the germline segment, which might be a read error. The chain joins TRBV30 to TRBJ2-2; 9 nucleotides match TRBD1. This CDR3 is built from 15 residues. Germline V gene sequence: CDR1 GTSNPN, CDR2 SVGIG (reference sequence). The CDR3 region has the DNA TGTGCCTGGAGTACACAGGGGGCGAACACCGGGGAGCTGCTTTTT. Its translation: CAWSTQGANTGELLF.

This clone was counted at least ten times. The rearrangement links TRBV6-1 to TRBJ2-7, with 8 bases that match TRBD2. CDR3 length equals 15 residues. Germline V gene lookup returns CDR1 MNHNS and CDR2 SASEGT. Trimming removed 3 bases from V and 2 bases from J; junction bases left unmatched: 6. The CDR3 DNA reads as TGTGCCAGCAGTGAGGACCTAGCGGGTGCCTACGAGCAGTACTTC. Translation gives CASSEDLAGAYEQYF.

The chain recombines TRBV6-5 with TRBJ2-3, with 10 bases lining up with TRBD2. J lost 3 bases, V lost 5 bases, and 2 bases had no gene match. The CDR3 runs to 14 residues. The germline V gene encodes CDR1 MNHEY and CDR2 SVGAGI. This chain's CDR3 is CASSQGLATDTQYF. CDR3 DNA sequence: TGTGCCAGCAGTCAGGGACTAGCGACAGATACGCAGTATTTT.

The CDR3 DNA is TGTGCCAGCAATAGAGGGACAGAGCATTCACCCCTCCACTTT. Protein: CASNRGTEHSPLHF. The gene calls are TRBV2 and TRBJ1-6; 7 nucleotides agree with TRBD1. This CDR3 spans 14 amino acids. The V gene end was trimmed by 7 bases and the J gene end by 8 bases; junction bases not matched to a gene: 8. CDR1 is SNHLY and CDR2 is FYNNEI in the germline V gene.

This sequence joins TRBV10-3 and TRBJ2-7; D is unresolved. V was trimmed by 3 bases and J by 2 bases, leaving 5 bases between them. Germline CDR1 is ENHRY and CDR2 is SYGVKD. The CDR3 spans 12 residues. As DNA, the CDR3 is TGTGCCATCAGTGAACTCACCTACGAGCAGTACTTC. This encodes CAISELTYEQYF.

This rearrangement joins TRBV6-1 to TRBJ2-2; D may be TRBD1 (5 bases). CDR1 and CDR2 (germline): MNHNS, SASEGT. The CDR3 totals 15 residues. V was trimmed by 4 bases and J by 5 bases, leaving 14 bases between them. CDR3 sequence (DNA): TGTGCCAGCAGTGGGAGCAGGGCCAAGACCGGGGAGCTGTTTTTT. Its protein product is CASSGSRAKTGELFF.

A few counts support this clone. The chain is built from TRBV11-3 and TRBJ1-1, with 7 bases fitting TRBD1. V shed 3 bases and J 1 base; nucleotides not matched to a gene: 8. The V gene's germline CDR1 is SGHNT and CDR2 YENEEA. The CDR3 runs 16 residues. This chain's CDR3 is CASSLRLQGGNTEAFF. Here the CDR3 DNA reads TGTGCCAGCAGCTTGAGGCTTCAGGGGGGGAACACTGAAGCTTTCTTT.